One and the same sample provided the 29 T cell receptor beta chains below, sequenced in a study of blood T cell repertoires in COVID-19. The repertoire was sequenced with immunoSEQ multiplex PCR; TCRdb's copy has only in-frame clones and lacks some. In the table there are some 170,000 clones, 82% of which are singletons. Sequencing input: peripheral blood. These receptor sequences come from a woman aged 70 to 79 with acute or convalescent COVID-19.

This clone has only a few counts. This chain uses TRBV18 with TRBJ1-4, with D perhaps matching TRBD1 (6 bases). Germline values: CDR1 KGHSH, CDR2 LQKENI. The germline V and J ends were trimmed by 2 bases and 5 bases, with 9 bases remaining between them. The CDR3 extends over 14 amino acids. The CDR3 DNA sequence: TGTGCCAGCTCACCAAGGGGGAACAATGAAAAACTGTTTTTT. Protein: CASSPRGNNEKLFF.

V usage is TRBV20-1 and J usage is TRBJ2-6; D is possibly TRBD2 (5 bases). CDR3 length equals 16 residues. The germline V and J ends were trimmed by 3 bases and 2 bases, with 14 bases remaining between them. Per germline, CDR1 DFQATT and CDR2 SNEGSKA (reference sequence). The CDR3 coding sequence is TGCAGTGCTAGTTCGACGGGGTGGACTGGGGCCAACGTCCTGACTTTC. This codes for CSASSTGWTGANVLTF.

CDR3 coding DNA: TGTGCCAGCAGCCTGACAGGGAGAGAGACCCAGTACTTC. As protein: CASSLTGRETQYF. The V and J genes are TRBV5-8 and TRBJ2-5, with 7 nucleotides matching TRBD1. CDR1 and CDR2 from the germline V gene are SGHTS and YDEGEE. The V gene end was trimmed by 4 bases and the J gene end by 4 bases; junction bases not matched to a gene: 4. The length of the CDR3 is 13 residues.

Here the CDR3 DNA reads TGTGCCAGCAGCTTCTCACTAGCGGGGGGGCACAATGAGCAGTTCTTC. It encodes CASSFSLAGGHNEQFF. This sequence joins TRBV7-9 and TRBJ2-1; 13 positions match TRBD2. V dropped 3 bases and J dropped 5; count of bases not matched to a gene: 4. CDR3 length: 16 residues. Germline V gene lookup returns CDR1 SEHNR and CDR2 FQNEAQ (reference sequence).

This clone was recorded many times. The CDR3 loop reads CASSLVGTGVSPYGYTF. The CDR3 nucleotides read TGTGCCAGCAGCTTAGTAGGGACAGGGGTATCCCCTTATGGCTACACCTTC. The chain combines TRBV7-2 with TRBJ1-2; 10 bases match TRBD1. Germline values: CDR1 SGHTA, CDR2 FQGNSA. V was clipped by 1 base and J by 5 bases; unmatched bases: 10. CDR3 length: 17 amino acids. The variable domain in full, with the rest retrieved from reference TRBV7-2 and TRBJ1-2, is GAGVSQSPSNKVTEKGKDVELRCDPISGHTALYWYRQSLGQGLEFLIYFQGNSAPDKSGLPSDRFSAERTGGSVSTLTIQRTQQEDSAVYLCASSLVGTGVSPYGYTFGSGTRLTVV.

This rearrangement joins TRBV28 to TRBJ1-3; 8 nucleotides align to TRBD1. With V trimmed by 1 base and J by 2 bases, 4 bases remained unmatched. The CDR3 loop spans 16 amino acids. In germline, CDR1 is MDHEN, CDR2 SYDVKM. CDR3 amino acids: CASSLSDREPGNTIYF. DNA of the CDR3: TGTGCCAGCAGTTTATCGGACAGGGAACCTGGAAACACCATATATTTT.

The J gene is TRBJ2-1, the V gene TRBV7-2, with 10 bases matching TRBD2. Germline V gives CDR1 SGHTA, CDR2 FQGNSA. CDR3 length: 15 amino acids. J was trimmed by 8 bases and V by 5 bases; bases with no gene match: 9. As DNA, the CDR3 is TGTGCCAGCAGCGTTAGCGGGAGGTCGATCGATGAGCAGTTCTTC. It encodes CASSVSGRSIDEQFF.

A few counts support this clone. The chain combines TRBV28 with TRBJ1-3, with 7 bases fitting TRBD1. The V segment lost 6 bases and the J segment 0 bases; nucleotides outside the gene matches: 11. The germline CDR1 and CDR2 sequences are MDHEN and SYDVKM. The CDR3 is 17 residues long. CDR3 nucleotide sequence: TGTGCCAGCAGCCGGGACAGCCTTGTCCTCTCTGGAAACACCATATATTTT. Protein product: CASSRDSLVLSGNTIYF.

The chain uses TRBV10-3 and TRBJ1-1; tentative D call: TRBD1 (6 bases). The CDR3 runs 15 residues. In germline, CDR1 is ENHRY, CDR2 SYGVKD. The ends were cut back, 6 bases at V and 1 base at J, with 15 bases in the middle. In nucleotides, the CDR3 is TGTGCCATCAGCATTCGGGACAAACCGAACACTGAAGCTTTCTTT. Amino acid sequence: CAISIRDKPNTEAFF.

The V call is TRBV4-3, the J call TRBJ2-3; D may be TRBD2 (5 bases). The CDR3 consists of 14 residues. The germline V and J ends were trimmed by 4 bases and 3 bases, with 11 bases remaining between them. Germline CDR1 is LGHNA and CDR2 is YSLEER. The CDR3 is CASSPNPGTDTQYF. The CDR3 DNA reads as TGCGCCAGCAGCCCCAATCCGGGGACAGATACGCAGTATTTT.

This sequence joins TRBV2 and TRBJ2-5; TRBD2 matches at 9 bases. Per germline, CDR1 SNHLY and CDR2 FYNNEI. The junction had 13 bases not matched to a gene; V was cut back by 6 bases and J by 2 bases. This CDR3 comprises 17 residues. CDR3 in amino acids: CASRRGGASRGQETQYF. For the CDR3, the DNA is TGTGCCAGCAGGCGGGGGGGCGCAAGTCGCGGGCAAGAGACCCAGTACTTC. Full variable domain (outside the CDR3, taken from reference TRBV2 and TRBJ2-5): EPEVTQTPSHQVTQMGQEVILRCVPISNHLYFYWYRQILGQKVEFLVSFYNNEISEKSEIFDDQFSVERPDGSNFTLKIRSTKLEDSAMYFCASRRGGASRGQETQYFGPGTRLLVL.

CDR3 nucleotide sequence: TGTGCCAGCAGCCGCCAATCAGGGTACAATGAGCAGTTCTTC. It specifies CASSRQSGYNEQFF. The chain combines TRBV7-2 with TRBJ2-1; TRBD1 might be the D (5 bases). The CDR3 sequence is 14 residues long. Germline V lookup: CDR1 SGHTA, CDR2 FQGNSA. Between the trimmed V and J ends, which lost 5 bases and 4 bases, there was a span of 12 bases.

CDR3 sequence: CAWSVGQGPQHF. The CDR3 DNA is TGTGCCTGGAGTGTAGGCCAGGGGCCCCAGCATTTT. This chain connects TRBV30 to TRBJ1-5; tentative D call: TRBD1 (5 bases). Trimming cost V 0 bases and J 9 bases, with 9 bases left between them. This CDR3 contains 12 residues. Germline-derived CDR1 and CDR2 are GTSNPN and SVGIG (reference sequence).

Here the CDR3 reads CASSPWTSGGNEQFF. The CDR3 region has the DNA TGTGCCAGCAGCCCGTGGACTAGCGGGGGGAATGAGCAGTTCTTC. The rearrangement joins TRBV5-8 to TRBJ2-1; 14 bases match TRBD2. Germline values: CDR1 SGHTS, CDR2 YDEGEE. CDR3 length: 15 amino acids. J lost 7 bases, V lost 4 bases, and 4 bases had no gene match.

The chain uses TRBV28 and TRBJ2-7; TRBD1 agrees at 9 bases. The CDR3 has 15 amino acids. The V segment lost 5 bases and the J segment 6 bases; nucleotides outside the gene matches: 11. Per germline, CDR1 MDHEN and CDR2 SYDVKM. CDR3: CASSLTGTGIGEQYF. The CDR3 coding sequence is TGTGCCAGCAGTCTCACCGGGACAGGGATTGGCGAGCAGTACTTC.

This clone was observed once. V is TRBV7-2 and J is TRBJ1-2, with a tentative D call TRBD1 (6 bases). The germline CDR1 and CDR2 sequences are SGHTA and FQGNSA. Trimming cost V 8 bases and J 0 bases, with 16 bases left between them. The CDR3 has 15 residues. The CDR3 DNA follows: TGTGCCAGCCAGGACAGTCGGGCGGCTAACTATGGCTACACCTTC. It codes for CASQDSRAANYGYTF. Looking up the rest from reference TRBV7-2 and TRBJ1-2 gives the full variable domain: GAGVSQSPSNKVTEKGKDVELRCDPISGHTALYWYRQSLGQGLEFLIYFQGNSAPDKSGLPSDRFSAERTGGSVSTLTIQRTQQEDSAVYLCASQDSRAANYGYTFGSGTRLTVV.

The gene calls are TRBV3-1 (or the pseudogene TRBV3-2) and TRBJ1-2; tentatively, D is TRBD1 (5 bases). The V gene lost 3 bases and the J gene lost 8 bases, with 10 bases spanning the gap. The germline V gene encodes CDR1 LGHDT and CDR2 YNNKEL (reference sequence). The CDR3 consists of 12 residues. CDR3: CASSQQGYGYTF. CDR3 nucleotides: TGTGCCAGCAGCCAGCAGGGATACGGCTACACCTTC.

This clone was detected once. This chain links TRBV6-1 with TRBJ1-3; 10 bases align to TRBD1. The CDR3 contains 17 residues. Per germline, CDR1 MNHNS and CDR2 SASEGT. The junction had 9 bases not matched to a gene; V was cut back by 2 bases and J by 5 bases. This CDR3 is CASSEMFLGQGRNTIYF. The CDR3 DNA reads as TGTGCCAGCAGTGAAATGTTCCTGGGACAGGGGCGAAACACCATATATTTT.

The V call is TRBV7-9, the J call TRBJ2-3; 8 positions match TRBD1. Germline V gives CDR1 SEHNR, CDR2 FQNEAQ (reference sequence). The CDR3 loop spans 15 amino acids. J gave up 6 bases and V 1 base, and 6 bases lay outside the gene matches. The CDR3 is CASSLGQGSADTQYF. The CDR3 DNA is TGTGCCAGCAGCTTAGGACAGGGGTCGGCGGATACGCAGTATTTT.

The chain joins TRBV27 to TRBJ1-1; 7 bases match TRBD1. In germline, CDR1 is MNHEY, CDR2 SMNVEV (reference sequence). The trim removed 4 bases at V and 7 bases at J, leaving 6 bases unmatched. This CDR3 spans 13 amino acids. CDR3 DNA sequence: TGTGCCAGCAGTTCCTTCCGGGACAGTGAAGCTTTCTTT. Its translation: CASSSFRDSEAFF.

This clone was counted many times. The chain employs TRBV9 and TRBJ1-4, with D tentatively TRBD1 (6 bases). This CDR3 spans 14 amino acids. V lost 0 bases, J lost 3 bases, and 6 bases lay in between. Germline loops: CDR1 SGDLS, CDR2 YYNGEE. The CDR3 spells CASSVAGANEKLFF. CDR3 coding DNA: TGTGCCAGCAGCGTAGCAGGGGCTAATGAAAAACTGTTTTTT.

This clone occurred many times. The rearrangement uses TRBV7-8 and TRBJ2-1; TRBD2 agrees at 13 bases. CDR1 is SGHVS, CDR2 FQNEAQ, per germline. With V trimmed by 2 bases and J by 2 bases, 15 bases remained unmatched. The CDR3 extends over 21 amino acids. The CDR3 here is CASSLRVPLAGGLMTYNEQFF. CDR3 sequence (DNA): TGTGCCAGCAGCTTAAGGGTCCCACTAGCGGGGGGGTTAATGACCTACAATGAGCAGTTCTTC.

The CDR3 loop reads CASSALLRSNQPQHF. The CDR3, as DNA: TGTGCCAGCAGCGCTTTACTCAGGAGCAATCAGCCCCAGCATTTT. The V call is TRBV7-2, the J call TRBJ1-5; no clear D. Trimming removed 5 bases from V and 1 base from J, with 12 bases in between. CDR1 SGHTA and CDR2 FQGNSA come from the germline V gene. The CDR3 length is 15 residues.

The chain recombines TRBV4-3 with TRBJ2-3; D gene ambiguous. Germline V gene data show CDR1 as LGHNA and CDR2 as YSLEER. V was shortened by 0 bases and J by 1 base, with 11 bases between the two germline ends. The CDR3 loop spans 16 amino acids. The CDR3 coding sequence is TGCGCCAGCAGCCAAGATACCCGACGGGGCACAGATACGCAGTATTTT. Translated, it gives CASSQDTRRGTDTQYF.

The V and J genes are TRBV11-2 and TRBJ2-1; a possible D gene is TRBD1 (6 bases). Germline lookup yields CDR1 SGHAT and CDR2 FQNNGV. V gave up 1 base and J gave up 4 bases, with 14 bases separating them. The CDR3 covers 16 residues. The CDR3 bases are TGTGCCAGCAGCTTAGGGAAGGTACAGGGTTACAATGAGCAGTTCTTC. This encodes CASSLGKVQGYNEQFF.

This rearrangement joins TRBV19 to TRBJ2-3; TRBD2 agrees at 12 bases. V was clipped by 4 bases and J by 8 bases; unmatched bases: 13. Germline-derived CDR1 and CDR2 are LNHDA and SQIVND (reference sequence). This CDR3 contains 17 residues. The CDR3 sequence: CASSTTGSSGRAPTQYF. In nucleotides, the CDR3 is TGTGCCAGTAGTACCACGGGGTCTAGCGGGAGGGCTCCTACGCAGTATTTT.

The chain recombines TRBV5-1 with TRBJ1-5, with a weak D call TRBD1 (6 bases). The CDR3 spans 13 residues. V was clipped by 5 bases and J by 3 bases, with 9 bases between them. The germline V gene encodes CDR1 SGHRS and CDR2 YFSETQ. CDR3 bases: TGCGCCAGCAGTGAGGGGGACAATCAGCCCCAGCATTTT. This codes for CASSEGDNQPQHF.

This clone has a single count. The sample carries other DNA sequences with the same CDR3. CDR3 sequence reads: CASSSTSGGDTQYF. In nucleotides, the CDR3 is TGCGCCAGCAGCTCGACTAGCGGGGGGGATACGCAGTATTTT. V is TRBV5-1 and J is TRBJ2-3; 13 nucleotides match TRBD2. V gave up 3 bases and J gave up 6 bases; unmatched junction bases: 1. This CDR3 contains 14 residues. The V gene's germline CDR1 is SGHRS and CDR2 YFSETQ.

The rearrangement links TRBV27 to TRBJ1-1, with 12 positions matching TRBD1. Trimming removed 5 bases from V and 1 base from J; junction bases left unmatched: 11. There are 18 residues in the CDR3. Germline lookup yields CDR1 MNHEY and CDR2 SMNVEV (reference sequence). The CDR3 region has the DNA TGTGCCAGCAGTCCGAAGGGACAGGGGGCGCGTTGGAACACTGAAGCTTTCTTT. Its protein product is CASSPKGQGARWNTEAFF.